This entry describes one T cell receptor beta chain. Seattle researchers signed up patients amid active infection and tracked them longitudinally. The sample originates from a study of blood T cell repertoires in COVID-19. The wider study: Samples of COVID-19 (acute and convalescent) were obtained from the United States, Italy and Spain.

Germline CDR1 MDHEN, CDR2 SYDVKM. The CDR3 covers 14 residues. Trimming pared 6 bases from V and 14 bases from J, leaving 20 bases between. The repertoire was sequenced with immunoSEQ multiplex PCR; TCRdb's copy has only in-frame clones and lacks some. The sample has about 76,000 clones; 70% to 90% are singletons. The sample consisted of peripheral blood. This clonotype was obtained from a man aged 60-69 years with COVID-19, enrolled during active disease. The rearrangement links TRBV28 to TRBJ1-6; a possible D gene is TRBD1 (6 bases). This chain's CDR3 is CASSSQGAGSTLHF. The CDR3 DNA sequence: TGTGCCAGCAGCTCACAGGGAGCTGGGTCGACCCTCCACTTT. Supplemented by reference TRBV28 and TRBJ1-6, the full variable domain reads DVKVTQSSRYLVKRTGEKVFLECVQDMDHENMFWYRQDPGLGLRLIYFSYDVKMKEKGDIPEGYSVSREKKERFSLILESASTNQTSMYLCASSSQGAGSTLHFGNGTRLTVT.